This record covers a single T cell receptor beta chain. Its antigen is not identified. Profiling relied on immunoSEQ multiplex PCR, and the TCRdb table lists in-frame clones only, not all of them. Of fewer than 110,000 clones detected, more than 80% appear once; the ten largest clones hold less than 8%. The entry originates in a study of T cell responses to AZD1222 COVID-19 vaccine. Findings and caveats of the study: Spike-specific TCR depth and breadth grew after two AZD1222 doses.

With 2 bases removed from V and 2 bases from J, the gap between germline ends came to 10 bases. Germline loops: CDR1 MNHNY, CDR2 SVGAGI (reference sequence). The CDR3 contains 15 residues. The clonotype was recovered from an adult in good health. This specimen was peripheral blood, taken on day 0 of AZD1222 vaccination. This chain connects TRBV6-6 to TRBJ2-1; D is perhaps TRBD1 (5 bases). The CDR3 sequence: CASSYDRVPYNEQFF. CDR3 coding DNA: TGTGCCAGCAGTTACGACAGAGTCCCCTACAATGAGCAGTTCTTC.